This T cell receptor (beta chain) was recovered during a study of blood T cell repertoires in COVID-19. The repertoire was sequenced with immunoSEQ multiplex PCR; TCRdb's copy has only in-frame clones and lacks some. This sample carries 29,000 or so clones, around 89% of them seen once, and the ten largest clones take around 3.5%. Per the germline V gene, CDR1 is MNHEY and CDR2 is SMNVEV (reference sequence). V was clipped by 8 bases and J by 8 bases, with 15 bases between them. The CDR3 is 13 residues long. Sequenced: peripheral blood. This receptor was obtained from a human donor in a cohort sampled during active COVID-19. The chain recombines TRBV27 with TRBJ1-4, with D perhaps TRBD1 (6 bases). This CDR3 reads CASGRGVEEKLFF. In DNA form, the CDR3 reads TGTGCCAGCGGGAGGGGGGTCGAGGAAAAACTGTTTTTT. Complete variable domain (other parts from reference TRBV27 and TRBJ1-4): EAQVTQNPRYLITVTGKKLTVTCSQNMNHEYMSWYRQDPGLGLRQIYYSMNVEVTDKGDVPEGYKVSRKEKRNFPLILESPSPNQTSLYFCASGRGVEEKLFFGSGTQLSVL.